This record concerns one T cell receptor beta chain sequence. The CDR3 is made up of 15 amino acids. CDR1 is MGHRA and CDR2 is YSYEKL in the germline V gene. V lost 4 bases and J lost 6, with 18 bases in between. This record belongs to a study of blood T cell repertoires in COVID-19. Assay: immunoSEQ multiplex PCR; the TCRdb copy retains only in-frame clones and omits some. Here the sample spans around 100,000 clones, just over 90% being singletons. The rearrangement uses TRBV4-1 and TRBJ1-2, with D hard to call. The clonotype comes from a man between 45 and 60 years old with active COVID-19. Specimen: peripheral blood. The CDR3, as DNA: TGCGCCAGCAGCCGAAACGCGGGGTATCAGCATGGCTACACCTTC. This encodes CASSRNAGYQHGYTF.